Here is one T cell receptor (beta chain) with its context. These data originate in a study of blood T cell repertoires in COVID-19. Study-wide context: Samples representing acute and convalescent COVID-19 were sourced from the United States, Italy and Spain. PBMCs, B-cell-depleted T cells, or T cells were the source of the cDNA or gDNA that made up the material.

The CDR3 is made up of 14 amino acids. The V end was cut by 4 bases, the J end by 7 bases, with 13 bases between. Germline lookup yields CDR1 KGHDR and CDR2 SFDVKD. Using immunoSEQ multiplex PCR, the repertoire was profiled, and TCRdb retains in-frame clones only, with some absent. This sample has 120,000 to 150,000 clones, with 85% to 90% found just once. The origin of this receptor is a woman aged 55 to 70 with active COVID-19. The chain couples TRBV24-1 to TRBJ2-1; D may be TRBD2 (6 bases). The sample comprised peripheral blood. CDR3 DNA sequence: TGTGCCACCAGTGAGACGGGAGTCAGGAATGAGCAGTTCTTC. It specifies CATSETGVRNEQFF.